These 9 T cell receptor beta chains were sequenced from one sample in a study of shared clonotypes between healthy human individuals. Some clones are missing from TCRdb's copy, which holds only in-frame ones; the method was immunoSEQ multiplex PCR. The sample has 1.6 million or so clones, roughly 96% seen once; the top ten hold roughly 1.2%. Sequencing was done on a sample of naive CD4+ T cells sorted from blood. Documented subset: CD45RA+ positively selected. The receptors stem from a man between 25 and 39 years old in good health.

This clone showed up just once. The chain carries TRBV19 and TRBJ1-4, with 10 nucleotides matching TRBD1. The length of the CDR3 is 16 residues. CDR1 is LNHDA and CDR2 is SQIVND in the germline V gene (reference sequence). Trimming removed 3 bases from V and 8 bases from J; junction bases left unmatched: 9. CDR3 residues: CASSMTGGAGYEKLFF. The CDR3, as DNA: TGTGCCAGTAGTATGACAGGGGGCGCCGGTTACGAAAAACTGTTTTTT. Looking up the rest from reference TRBV19 and TRBJ1-4 gives the full variable domain: DGGITQSPKYLFRKEGQNVTLSCEQNLNHDAMYWYRQDPGQGLRLIYYSQIVNDFQKGDIAEGYSVSREKKESFPLTVTSAQKNPTAFYLCASSMTGGAGYEKLFFGSGTQLSVL.

The V call is TRBV11-2, the J call TRBJ2-1; TRBD2 agrees at 15 bases. Germline V gives CDR1 SGHAT, CDR2 FQNNGV. After removal of 5 bases from V and 1 base from J, the junction contained 3 bases not matched to a gene. This CDR3 contains 17 residues. CDR3 nucleotide sequence: TGTGCCAGCAGCCGAGGGACTAGCGGGAGGTCCTACAATGAGCAGTTCTTC. Its protein product is CASSRGTSGRSYNEQFF.

The V gene is TRBV7-2, the J gene TRBJ2-1, with a weak D call TRBD2 (6 bases). The V gene's germline CDR1 is SGHTA and CDR2 FQGNSA. The CDR3 runs 12 residues. V lost 4 bases, J lost 8 bases, and 9 bases lay in between. CDR3 sequence reads: CASSSQRDEQFF. The CDR3 DNA is TGTGCCAGCAGCTCTCAGCGGGATGAGCAGTTCTTC.

The gene calls are TRBV7-6 and TRBJ2-1; D unclear. This CDR3 contains 13 residues. Germline CDR1 is SGHVS and CDR2 is FNYEAQ. V lost 5 bases, J lost 4 bases, and 9 bases lay in between. CDR3 DNA sequence: TGTGCCAGCAGCCCTCTCCTATACAATGAGCAGTTCTTC. This gives the protein CASSPLLYNEQFF.

The J gene is TRBJ1-1, the V gene TRBV9, with D perhaps matching TRBD1 (5 bases). From germline, CDR1 is SGDLS and CDR2 YYNGEE. Trimming left V 0 bases short and J 7 bases short, with 13 bases between. The CDR3 consists of 14 residues. The CDR3 DNA reads TGTGCCAGCAGCGTAGTAGCAGGGCGGGTTGAAGCTTTCTTT. As protein: CASSVVAGRVEAFF.

V and J are TRBV7-8 and TRBJ2-5; TRBD2 aligns across 12 bases. Germline CDR1 SGHVS, CDR2 FQNEAQ. This CDR3 contains 14 residues. Losses at the gene ends were 7 bases for V and 5 bases for J; bases not matched to a gene: 5. CDR3 in amino acids: CASIRTSGKETQYF. The CDR3 coding sequence is TGTGCCAGCATCAGGACTAGCGGGAAGGAGACCCAGTACTTC.

The chain employs TRBV6-5 and TRBJ2-5, with a weak D call TRBD2 (5 bases). Trimming took 2 bases from V and 4 from J, leaving 14 bases between them. Germline CDR1 and CDR2: MNHEY and SVGAGI. The CDR3 runs 15 residues. The CDR3 loop reads CASSYRRGWGETQYF. The CDR3 DNA sequence: TGTGCCAGCAGTTACCGCCGCGGGTGGGGAGAGACCCAGTACTTC.

This chain links TRBV7-2 with TRBJ2-6, with 9 nucleotides matching TRBD1. Germline V gene sequence: CDR1 SGHTA, CDR2 FQGNSA. Germline trimming cut 8 bases from V and 0 bases from J; bases unmatched to any gene: 2. The CDR3 is 15 residues long. The CDR3 DNA follows: TGTGCCAGCGGGACAGGGAGCTCTGGGGCCAACGTCCTGACTTTC. This encodes CASGTGSSGANVLTF.

This chain connects TRBV6-5 to TRBJ2-7; D is ambiguous. Trimming left V 6 bases short and J 6 bases short, with 15 bases between. The CDR3 is 13 residues long. Germline V gives CDR1 MNHEY, CDR2 SVGAGI. CDR3 residues: CASSLDGLSEQYF. The CDR3 bases are TGTGCCAGCAGCTTGGATGGTCTTTCCGAGCAGTACTTC.